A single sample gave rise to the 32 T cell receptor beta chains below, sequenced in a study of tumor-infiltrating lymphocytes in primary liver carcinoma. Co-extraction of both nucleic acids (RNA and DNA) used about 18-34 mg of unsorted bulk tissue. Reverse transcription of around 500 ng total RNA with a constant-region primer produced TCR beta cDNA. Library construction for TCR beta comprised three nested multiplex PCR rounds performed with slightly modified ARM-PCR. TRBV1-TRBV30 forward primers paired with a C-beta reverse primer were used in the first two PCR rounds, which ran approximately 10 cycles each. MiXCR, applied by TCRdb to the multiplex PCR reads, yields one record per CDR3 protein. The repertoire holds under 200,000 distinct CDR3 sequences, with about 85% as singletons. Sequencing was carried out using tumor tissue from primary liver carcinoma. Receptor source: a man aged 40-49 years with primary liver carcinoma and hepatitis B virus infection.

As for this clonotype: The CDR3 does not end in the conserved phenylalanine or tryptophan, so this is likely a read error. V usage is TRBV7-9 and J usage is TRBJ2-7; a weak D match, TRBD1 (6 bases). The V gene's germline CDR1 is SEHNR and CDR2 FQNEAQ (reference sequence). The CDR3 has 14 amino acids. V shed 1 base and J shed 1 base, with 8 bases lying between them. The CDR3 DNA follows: TGTGCCAGCAGCTTAGAGACAGGATCCTACGAGCAGTACTAC. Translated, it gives CASSLETGSYEQYY.

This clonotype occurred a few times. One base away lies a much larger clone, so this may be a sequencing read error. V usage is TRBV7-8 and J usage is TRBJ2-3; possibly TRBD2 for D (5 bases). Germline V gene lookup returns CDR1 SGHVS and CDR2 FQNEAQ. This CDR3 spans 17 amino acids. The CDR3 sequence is CSSTLKGGGSHADTQYF. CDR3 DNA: TGTTCCAGCACCCTAAAGGGTGGCGGGTCTCATGCAGATACGCAGTATTTT.

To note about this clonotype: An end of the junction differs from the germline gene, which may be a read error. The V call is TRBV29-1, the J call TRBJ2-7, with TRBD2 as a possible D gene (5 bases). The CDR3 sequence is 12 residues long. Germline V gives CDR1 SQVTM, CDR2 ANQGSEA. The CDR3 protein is CNVKAEGIEEYF. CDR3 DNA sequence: TGCAACGTTAAGGCTGAGGGCATCGAGGAGTACTTC.

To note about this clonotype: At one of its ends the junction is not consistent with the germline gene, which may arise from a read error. CDR3 sequence: CPSRHRLAGKYEQYF. In nucleotides, the CDR3 is TGTCCCAGCAGACACCGACTAGCGGGAAAGTACGAGCAGTACTTC. V usage is TRBV6-5 and J usage is TRBJ2-7; 11 nucleotides line up with TRBD2. Germline-derived CDR1 and CDR2 are MNHEY and SVGAGI. The CDR3 is 15 residues long.

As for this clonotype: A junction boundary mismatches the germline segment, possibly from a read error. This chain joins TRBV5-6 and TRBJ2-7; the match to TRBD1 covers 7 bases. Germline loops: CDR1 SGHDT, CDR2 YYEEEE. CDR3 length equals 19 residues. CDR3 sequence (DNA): TGTGCCATCAGCGCCACAGGGGCCCGCGAGGGTCAGAACTCCTACGATCAGTACTTC. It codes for CAISATGAREGQNSYDQYF.

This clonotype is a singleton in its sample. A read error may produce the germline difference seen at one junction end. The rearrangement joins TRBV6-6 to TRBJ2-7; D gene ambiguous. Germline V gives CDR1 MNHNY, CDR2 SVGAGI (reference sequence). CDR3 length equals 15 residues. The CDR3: CVSSLPQVPTYEHYF. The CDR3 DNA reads TGTGTCAGCAGTTTGCCCCAGGTCCCTACCTACGAGCATTACTTC.

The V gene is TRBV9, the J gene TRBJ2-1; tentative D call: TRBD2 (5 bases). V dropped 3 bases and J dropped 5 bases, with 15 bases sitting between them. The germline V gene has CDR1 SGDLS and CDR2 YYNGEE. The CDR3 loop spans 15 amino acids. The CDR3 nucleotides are TGTGCCAGCAGCGGGAGGCCCCCCTTTGACAATGAGCAGTTCTTC. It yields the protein CASSGRPPFDNEQFF.

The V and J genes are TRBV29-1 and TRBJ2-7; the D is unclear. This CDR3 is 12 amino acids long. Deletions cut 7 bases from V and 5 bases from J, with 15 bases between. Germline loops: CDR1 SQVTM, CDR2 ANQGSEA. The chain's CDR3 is CSASWNNHEQYF. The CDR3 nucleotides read TGCAGCGCGAGTTGGAATAATCACGAGCAGTACTTC.

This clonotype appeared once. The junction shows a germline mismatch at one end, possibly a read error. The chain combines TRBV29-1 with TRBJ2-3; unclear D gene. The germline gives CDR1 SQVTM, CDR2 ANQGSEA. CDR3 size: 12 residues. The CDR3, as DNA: TGCAGCGTATCCGACAACACATATACGCATTATTTT. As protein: CSVSDNTYTHYF.

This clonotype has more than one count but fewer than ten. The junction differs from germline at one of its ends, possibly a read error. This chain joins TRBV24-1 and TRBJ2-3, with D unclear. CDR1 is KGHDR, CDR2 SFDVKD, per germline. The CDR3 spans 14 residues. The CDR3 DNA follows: TGTGACACCAGTGCGGCAGGTACGGTAGATACGCAGTATTTT. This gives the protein CDTSAAGTVDTQYF.

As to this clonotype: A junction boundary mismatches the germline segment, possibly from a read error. The CDR3 sequence is CASGRDGTSSYEQYF. The CDR3 DNA follows: TGTGCCAGCGGCCGGGACGGGACTAGCAGCTACGAGCAATACTTC. The V call is TRBV6-1, the J call TRBJ2-7; 9 nucleotides agree with TRBD2. Germline values: CDR1 MNHNS, CDR2 SASEGT. This CDR3 is 15 amino acids long.

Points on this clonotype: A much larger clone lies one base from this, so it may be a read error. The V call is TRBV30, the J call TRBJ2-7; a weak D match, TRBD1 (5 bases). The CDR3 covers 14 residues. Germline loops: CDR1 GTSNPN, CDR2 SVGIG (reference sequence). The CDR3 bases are TGTGCCTGGAGTGTTCCGGGCCCTAGGGGCGAGCGGTACTTC. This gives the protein CAWSVPGPRGERYF. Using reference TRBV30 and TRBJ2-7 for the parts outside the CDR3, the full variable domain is SQTIHQWPATLVQPVGSPLSLECTVEGTSNPNLYWYRQAAGRGLQLLFYSVGIGQISSEVPQNLSASRPQDRQFILSSKKLLLSDSGFYLCAWSVPGPRGERYFGPGTRLTVT.

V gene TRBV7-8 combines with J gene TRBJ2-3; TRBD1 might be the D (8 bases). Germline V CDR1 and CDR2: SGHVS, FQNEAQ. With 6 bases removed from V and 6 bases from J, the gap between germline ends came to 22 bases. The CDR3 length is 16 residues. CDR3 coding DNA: TGTGCCAGCAGATCAACAGGGGGGGCATATTTGGATACGCAGTATTTT. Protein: CASRSTGGAYLDTQYF.

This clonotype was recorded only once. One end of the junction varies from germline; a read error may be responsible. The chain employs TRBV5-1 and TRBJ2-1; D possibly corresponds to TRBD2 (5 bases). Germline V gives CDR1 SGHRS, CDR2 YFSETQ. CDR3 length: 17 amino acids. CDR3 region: CASSYSGMGLGRNEQFF. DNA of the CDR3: TGCGCCAGCAGCTATTCCGGGATGGGTTTAGGACGGAATGAACAGTTCTTC. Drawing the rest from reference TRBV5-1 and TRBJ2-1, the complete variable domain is KAGVTQTPRYLIKTRGQQVTLSCSPISGHRSVSWYQQTPGQGLQFLFEYFSETQRNKGNFPGRFSGRQFSNSRSEMNVSTLELGDSALYLCASSYSGMGLGRNEQFFGPGTRLTVL.

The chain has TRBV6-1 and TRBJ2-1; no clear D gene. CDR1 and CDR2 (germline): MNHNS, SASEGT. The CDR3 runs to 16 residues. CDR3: CANTRRPGLTYNEQFF. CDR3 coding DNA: TGTGCTAACACCCGTAGGCCCGGGCTTACCTACAATGAGCAGTTCTTC.

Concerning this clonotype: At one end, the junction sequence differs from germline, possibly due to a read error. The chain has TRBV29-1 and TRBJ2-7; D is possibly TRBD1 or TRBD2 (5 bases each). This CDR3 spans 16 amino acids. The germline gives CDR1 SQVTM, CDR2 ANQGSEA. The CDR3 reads CSVMISGTGTPYEHYF. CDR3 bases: TGCAGCGTCATGATATCTGGGACCGGCACTCCCTACGAGCACTACTTC.

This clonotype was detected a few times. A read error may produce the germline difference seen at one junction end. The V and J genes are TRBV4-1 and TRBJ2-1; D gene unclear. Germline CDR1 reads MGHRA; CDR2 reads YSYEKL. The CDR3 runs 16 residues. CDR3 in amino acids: CASRTPPASIYNEQFF. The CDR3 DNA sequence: TGTGCCAGCAGAACTCCGCCCGCTTCGATTTACAATGAGCAGTTCTTC.

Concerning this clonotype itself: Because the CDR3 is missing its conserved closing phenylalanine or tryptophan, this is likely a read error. The CDR3 region is CTRNPGLAGTDTQYL. The CDR3 DNA reads TGTACCCGCAACCCAGGACTAGCGGGAACAGATACGCAGTATCTT. The chain employs TRBV6-5 and TRBJ2-3; TRBD2 agrees at 12 bases. The CDR3 spans 15 residues. CDR1 is MNHEY and CDR2 is SVGAGI in the germline V gene.

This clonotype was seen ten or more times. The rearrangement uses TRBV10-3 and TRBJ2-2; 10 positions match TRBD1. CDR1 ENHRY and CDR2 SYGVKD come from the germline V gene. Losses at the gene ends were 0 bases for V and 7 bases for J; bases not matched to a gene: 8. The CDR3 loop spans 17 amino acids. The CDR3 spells CAISESRTGGVGGELFF. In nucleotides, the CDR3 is TGTGCCATCAGTGAGTCGCGGACAGGGGGAGTAGGCGGGGAGCTGTTTTTT.

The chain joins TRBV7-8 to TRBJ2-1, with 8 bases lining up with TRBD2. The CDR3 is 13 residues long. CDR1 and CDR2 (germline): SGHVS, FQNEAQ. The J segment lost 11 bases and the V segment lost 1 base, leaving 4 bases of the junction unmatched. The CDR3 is CASSLDGRGKQFF. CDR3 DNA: TGTGCCAGCAGCTTAGACGGGAGGGGAAAGCAGTTCTTC.

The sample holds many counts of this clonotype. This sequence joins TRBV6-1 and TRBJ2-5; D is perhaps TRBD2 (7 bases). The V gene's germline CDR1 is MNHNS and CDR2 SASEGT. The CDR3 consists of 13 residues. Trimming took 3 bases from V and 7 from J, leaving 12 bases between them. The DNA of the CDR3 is TGTGCCAGCAGTGACGGGGGGCGAGGGACCCAGTACTTC. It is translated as CASSDGGRGTQYF.

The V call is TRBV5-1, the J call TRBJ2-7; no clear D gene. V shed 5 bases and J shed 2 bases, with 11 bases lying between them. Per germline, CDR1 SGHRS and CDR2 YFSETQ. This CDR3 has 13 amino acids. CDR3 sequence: CASRFVSAYEQYF. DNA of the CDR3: TGCGCCAGCAGATTCGTGTCAGCCTACGAGCAGTACTTC.

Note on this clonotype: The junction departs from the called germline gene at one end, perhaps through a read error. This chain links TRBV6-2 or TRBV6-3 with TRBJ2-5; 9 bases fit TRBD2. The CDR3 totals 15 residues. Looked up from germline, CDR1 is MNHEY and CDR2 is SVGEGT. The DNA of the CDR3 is TGTGCCAGCAGTTGGATTAGCGGGAGTGGAGAGGCCCAGTACTTC. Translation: CASSWISGSGEAQYF.

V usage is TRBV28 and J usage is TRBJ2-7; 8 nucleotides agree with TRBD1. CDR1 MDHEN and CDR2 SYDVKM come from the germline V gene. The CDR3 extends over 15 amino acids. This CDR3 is CVSPSPDRVFHEQYF. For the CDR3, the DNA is TGTGTCAGTCCGTCACCGGACAGGGTCTTCCACGAGCAGTACTTC. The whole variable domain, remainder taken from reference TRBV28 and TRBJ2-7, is DVKVTQSSRYLVKRTGEKVFLECVQDMDHENMFWYRQDPGLGLRLIYFSYDVKMKEKGDIPEGYSVSREKKERFSLILESASTNQTSMYLCVSPSPDRVFHEQYFGPGTRLTVT.

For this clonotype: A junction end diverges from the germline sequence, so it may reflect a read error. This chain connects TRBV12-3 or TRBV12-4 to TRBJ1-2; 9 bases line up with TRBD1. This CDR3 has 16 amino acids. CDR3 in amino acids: CASTLLYRGPDYGYTF. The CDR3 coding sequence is TGTGCCAGCACTTTACTCTACAGGGGGCCAGACTATGGCTACACCTTC.

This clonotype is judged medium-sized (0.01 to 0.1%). The CDR3 region has the DNA TGTGCCAGTACCGACAGCTTTAACTATGGCTACACCTTC. Protein: CASTDSFNYGYTF. The V gene is TRBV11-2, the J gene TRBJ1-2, with D tentatively TRBD1 (5 bases). In germline, CDR1 is SGHAT, CDR2 FQNNGV. The CDR3 has 13 residues. V lost 9 bases to trimming and J lost 1 base, with 12 bases between them.

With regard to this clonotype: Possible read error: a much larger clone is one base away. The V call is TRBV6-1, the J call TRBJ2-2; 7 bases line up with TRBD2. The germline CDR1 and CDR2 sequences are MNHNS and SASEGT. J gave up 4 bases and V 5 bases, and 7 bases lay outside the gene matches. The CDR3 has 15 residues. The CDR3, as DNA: TGTGCCAGCAGTCTAAGGGAGGGTGTCACCGGGGAGCTGTTTTTT. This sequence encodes CASSLREGVTGELFF.

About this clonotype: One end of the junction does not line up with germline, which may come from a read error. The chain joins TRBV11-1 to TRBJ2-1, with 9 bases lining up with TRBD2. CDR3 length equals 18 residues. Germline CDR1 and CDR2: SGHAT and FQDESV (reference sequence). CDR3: CTSSIYRSAGGSYDEQFF. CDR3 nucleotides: TGTACCAGCAGCATATACCGCTCCGCGGGAGGGTCCTACGATGAGCAGTTCTTC.

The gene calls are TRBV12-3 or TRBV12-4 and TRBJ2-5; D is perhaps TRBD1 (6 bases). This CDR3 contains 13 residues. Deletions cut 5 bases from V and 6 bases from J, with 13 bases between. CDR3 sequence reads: CASSLRGTKTQYF. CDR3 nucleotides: TGTGCCAGCAGTCTTAGGGGGACGAAGACCCAGTACTTC.

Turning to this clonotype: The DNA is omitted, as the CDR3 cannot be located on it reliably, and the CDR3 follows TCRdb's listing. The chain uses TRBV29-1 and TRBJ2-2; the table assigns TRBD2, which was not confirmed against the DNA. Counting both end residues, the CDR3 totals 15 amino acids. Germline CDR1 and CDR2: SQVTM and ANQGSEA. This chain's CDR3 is CSVGTGAANTGEPFF.

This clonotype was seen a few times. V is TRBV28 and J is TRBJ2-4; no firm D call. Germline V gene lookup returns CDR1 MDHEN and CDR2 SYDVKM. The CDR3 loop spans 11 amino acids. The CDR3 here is CISSSVLIQYF. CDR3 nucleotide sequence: TGTATCAGCAGTTCGGTACTTATTCAGTACTTC.

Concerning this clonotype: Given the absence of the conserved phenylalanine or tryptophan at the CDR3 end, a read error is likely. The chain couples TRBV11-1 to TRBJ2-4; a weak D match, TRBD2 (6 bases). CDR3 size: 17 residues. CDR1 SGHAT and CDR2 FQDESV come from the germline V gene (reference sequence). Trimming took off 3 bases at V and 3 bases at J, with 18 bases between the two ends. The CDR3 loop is CASSFPGSCGIKNIQYL. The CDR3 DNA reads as TGTGCCAGCAGCTTTCCCGGGTCTTGCGGGATCAAAAACATTCAGTACCTC.